The T cell receptor beta chain described here comes from a study of cytomegalovirus exposure and HLA in healthy donors (dated by TCRdb to 2016 to 2017). Context from the whole study: In an earlier analysis of under 750 of the donors, about 260 Gb of sequence data and 100 million or so unique TCR beta sequences from 180 million or so T cells were reported. Roughly 300 gigabases of sequencing data and 91 million or so unique TCR sequences made up an early release that covered approximately 620 HLA-typed donors. Of the roughly 400 genotyped donors, approximately 80% fell in the genetic ancestry cluster associated with self-reported Caucasian donors. The study aimed to test whether signatures of past pathogen exposure could be identified by cataloging public T cell receptors. Using immunosequencing, the study profiled T cell repertoires from fewer than 850 subjects and related those repertoires to cytomegalovirus serostatus. A separate validation cohort of roughly 130 different subjects was used in addition to the 666-subject first cohort. The study combined high-throughput TCR immunosequencing, statistical association of individual TCRs with disease status, and machine learning to predict cytomegalovirus infection status. To study patterns of TCR occurrence, a later analysis re-analyzed previously published TCR beta repertoires from 500 to 850 donors and added high-resolution HLA genotyping. Rather than using new phenotypic data, the later analysis identified candidate immune exposures from TCR beta sequences and from how often those sequences occurred across donors. An earlier analysis of approximately 500 of the donors applied high-throughput TCR beta sequencing to assess whether each TCR beta V gene segment acted as functional or pseudogenic. Donor age, sex, ethnicity and CMV serostatus were compiled alongside the repertoire data. Genome-wide SNP genotypes for about 65% of the 666 donors were used in a later genetic analysis, which treated that subset as a discovery cohort. Every repertoire in the discovery cohort had been generated on one and the same sequencing platform. HLA typing covered class I and class II loci at four-digit resolution. The number of typed donors differed by locus: roughly 629-640 for A, B, C, DRB1 and DQB1; 500 to 550 for DQA1; around 610 for DPA1; and roughly 450 for DPB1. Because of strong linkage in the cohort, roughly five DR-DQ haplotypes were treated as single units for association and clustering. On average, 235,054 unique TCR beta nucleotide sequences were sequenced per donor among 398 genotyped donors of the cohort, with roughly 20% of those sequences being non-productive. Study-level results and caveats: The cohort was sequenced for TCR beta chains only, and without alpha or paired-chain data the features that could be detected were limited. A cluster of highly shared sequence variants was judged likely to be a technical artifact of the sequencing pipeline. For the cohort, immune exposure information was limited to CMV serostatus. In an earlier analysis of under 600 of the donors, most TCR beta V segments were observed in productive rearrangements about 87% or about 30% of the time, broadly matching IMGT annotations. HLA typing was unavailable for some donors at each locus, so association tests used only the typed subset. A further reported finding was that TCR beta sequences accurately predicted the HLA-A and HLA-B alleles for most subjects in the first cohort. Roughly uniform sequencing depth across donors was assumed in presence/absence analyses, although this assumption may not hold. Because counts were too low, about 15 rarely observed V segments, including chromosome 9 orphons, were left out of the earlier analysis of approximately 500 of the donors. An association between a missense DCLRE1C variant and V-gene and J-gene trimming of TCR beta chains was found in a later genetic analysis and replicated in an independent cohort. In vitro tests confirmed that a few of the cytomegalovirus-associated TCR beta chains recognize cytomegalovirus antigens. In both the original and validation cohorts, the classifier was reported to diagnose cytomegalovirus status with high specificity and sensitivity. A total of 150 or so TCR beta chains were listed by the study as associated with cytomegalovirus. According to a later analysis, parvovirus B19, influenza, CMV and Epstein-Barr virus appeared linked to several top co-occurrence clusters. Most CMV-associated TCR beta chains appeared to be HLA-restricted in a later analysis, and the HLA associations seemed to be driven largely by CMV exposure. In a later analysis, TCR association rates were found to vary across HLA loci, with the most associated TCRs seen for DRB1 alleles and the fewest for HLA-C alleles. Because the 87-base-pair reads could not distinguish some IMGT-functional V segments, including TRBV6-2 and TRBV6-3, those segments were excluded. In a later analysis, HLA-associated TCR beta chains showed more clonal expansion and lower generation probabilities than non-associated chains that were equally common. Specific HLA alleles were associated with 15,000 to 20,000 TCR beta sequences at a false discovery rate of 0.05 in a later analysis. Correlated functional status among segregating V segments might be attributable to linkage disequilibrium, but an unknown experimental factor could not be ruled out. A later genetic analysis reported fewer N-insertions in productive TCRs among donors in an Asian-associated ancestry cluster than the roughly 650-donor mean. Across donors, most TCR sequences were observed very rarely, whereas some public TCRs were present in many individuals. Assigning TCR associations to individual alleles was difficult when HLA alleles, especially DR and DQ, strongly co-occurred. According to the authors, the approach could potentially be generalized to other disease states and immunological phenotypes.

Libraries were prepared through the immunoSEQ multiplex PCR assay. For the multiplex PCR, a mixture combining 60 forward primers for TCR Vbeta segments and 13 reverse primers for TCR Jbeta segments was used. The CDR3 region of rearranged TCR beta genes was amplified from genomic DNA with a multiplex PCR assay. Amplified TCR beta libraries were sequenced as 87-base-pair reads on the Illumina HiSeq System. Turning to the authors' computational methods: A later analysis counted approximately 84 million unique TCR beta chains across the approximately 700 repertoires, and roughly 11 million of these chains were shared by at least two donors. Raw reads were error-corrected and collapsed into unique sequences with a nearest-neighbor algorithm that merged closely related sequences to remove PCR and sequencing errors. CDR3 sequences were aligned to IMGT reference sequences to assign V, D and J gene segments. For a sequence to be retained, a match of at least six nucleotides to both a V gene segment and a J gene segment was required. A rearrangement was called productive if the CDR3 had no stop codons and remained in frame with V and J, and every other rearrangement was called non-productive. CDR3 was defined by IMGT convention, running from the second conserved V-encoded cysteine to the conserved J-encoded phenylalanine. The earlier analysis of 587 of the donors excluded sequences that lacked an unambiguous match to a single V gene segment. An earlier analysis of several hundred of the donors called V segments functional above 56.7% productive rearrangements and segregating when the between-donor standard deviation exceeded 5%. A statistical classification framework was built to diagnose cytomegalovirus status from the catalog of TCR beta chain sequences. V and J gene assignment, in a later analysis, came from comparing TCR nucleotide sequences with IMGT/GENE-DB human TR gene sequences. Using the TCRdist pipeline, a later analysis assigned CDR3 sequences along with most-parsimonious VDJ recombination scenarios. In a later analysis, each TCR beta chain was defined by its CDR3 amino acid sequence together with its V-gene family, and reads without a unique V-gene family were excluded. As a way to deal with suspected cross-contamination and a sequencing artifact, a later analysis dropped hundreds of nucleotide sequences that were highly shared and had low generation probability. In a later analysis, a clonal expansion index was calculated for each public chain from normalized within-repertoire ranks of inferred template counts. In a later analysis, generation probabilities were computed using a VDJ recombination model fitted to out-of-frame rearrangements, and the results were checked against IGoR. In a later analysis, hypergeometric tests were used to score TCR-TCR, TCR-HLA and TCR-CMV co-occurrence, with a repertoire-size bias correction applied to TCR pairs. A later analysis estimated false discovery rates by permuting HLA or CMV assignments 20 times. In a later analysis, co-occurring TCRs were grouped with DBSCAN, and TCRdist sequence similarity was added when clustering was performed within HLA-allele-positive subsets. For co-occurrence clustering, repertoires with fewer than 30,000 or more than 120,000 public chains were excluded, along with about five repertoires with anomalous nucleotide sharing. TCRdb's version of the immuneACCESS table is confined to in-frame rearrangements and falls short of the full clone set. An unresolved V gene accounts for under half of the shortfall where checked; the remainder is of unknown origin. D and trimming were read from the DNA, whereas the V and J calls and clone size are those reported in that table. The sample table contains about 140,000 clones; only one count was recorded for 76% of them. The top ten hold 1.5% to 2% of the sample.

Clipping removes 4 bases from V and 9 bases from J, with 17 as the unmatched junction base count. CDR1 SGHRS and CDR2 YFSETQ are derived from the germline V gene. The CDR3 starts with the cysteine, ends with the phenylalanine, and has 18 residues. CDR3 DNA only is kept here, 54 bases in frame from base 1. The cohort comprised 666 healthy bone marrow donors. At the time of sampling, all cohort members were nominally healthy, though unrecorded immune exposures were likely present. The donor tested CMV seronegative and was one of the 352 seronegative cohort members. A peripheral blood sample was provided by each donor, and peripheral blood mononuclear cells were used for TCR beta sequencing. Genomic DNA was extracted from the blood cell samples with the Qiagen DNeasy Blood Extraction Kit. For this clone: The clone's antigen remains unknown. The input lacks base qualities; no much larger clone sits a single base away.

The sample consisted of PBMCs. The sequence derives from a man aged 35 to 55 in good health and CMV-seronegative. The sequence links TRBV5-1 to TRBJ2-1; TRBD2 fits 12 bases in the junction. The CDR3 in this case is CASSIRPETSGSLPEQFF. The DNA is TGCGCCAGCAGCATACGGCCCGAGACTAGCGGGAGTCTCCCTGAGCAGTTCTTC.